A single sample gave rise to the 29 T cell receptor beta chains below, sequenced in a study of cytomegalovirus exposure and HLA in healthy donors. Only in-frame clones appear in the TCRdb table, and some are missing; sequencing was by immunoSEQ multiplex PCR. The data contain roughly 50,000 clones, about nine tenths of them singletons. Specimen: PBMCs. These receptor sequences come from a woman aged 18-29 years in good health and CMV-seropositive.

V is TRBV28 and J is TRBJ2-1, with TRBD1 identical over 11 bases. The CDR3 is 15 amino acids. V was clipped by 1 base and J by 7 bases; unmatched bases: 3. Germline V gene sequence: CDR1 MDHEN, CDR2 SYDVKM. The CDR3 nucleotides read TGTGCCAGCAGTTTATTGGACAGGGGGCTGAATGAGCAGTTCTTC. Encoded protein: CASSLLDRGLNEQFF.

J is TRBJ2-1 and V is TRBV7-3; D might be TRBD1 (6 bases). This CDR3 has 16 amino acids. V was trimmed by 2 bases and J by 7 bases, leaving 18 bases between them. Germline V CDR1 and CDR2: SGHTA, FQGTGA. The CDR3 DNA reads TGTGCCAGCAGCTTAGGGTTTCGCAGGGGTGATAATGAGCAGTTCTTC. Protein product: CASSLGFRRGDNEQFF.

The chain couples TRBV19 to TRBJ1-1; D not resolved. From germline, CDR1 is LNHDA and CDR2 SQIVND (reference sequence). This CDR3 spans 13 amino acids. V was pared by 5 bases and J by 2 bases, with 9 bases between. CDR3 sequence reads: CASSFELNTEAFF. The CDR3 nucleotides are TGTGCCAGTAGTTTCGAACTAAACACTGAAGCTTTCTTT.

This clone was picked up one time. V usage is TRBV28 and J usage is TRBJ2-7, with TRBD1 matching 7 bases. Germline CDR1 and CDR2: MDHEN and SYDVKM. The V segment lost 3 bases and the J segment 5 bases; nucleotides outside the gene matches: 7. The CDR3 runs 14 residues. CDR3 DNA: TGTGCCAGCAGTTTGACAGGGCTCTTGGACGAGCAGTACTTC. Residues: CASSLTGLLDEQYF.

The chain is built from TRBV30 and TRBJ1-6, with D perhaps TRBD1 (5 bases). The CDR3 spans 17 residues. The germline CDR1 and CDR2 sequences are GTSNPN and SVGIG (reference sequence). The germline V and J ends were trimmed by 4 bases and 5 bases, with 21 bases remaining between them. In DNA form, the CDR3 reads TGTGCCTGGACCGCCGGGTACAGGTTAGGTCATAATTCACCCCTCCACTTT. It specifies CAWTAGYRLGHNSPLHF. The variable domain in full, with the rest retrieved from reference TRBV30 and TRBJ1-6, is SQTIHQWPATLVQPVGSPLSLECTVEGTSNPNLYWYRQAAGRGLQLLFYSVGIGQISSEVPQNLSASRPQDRQFILSSKKLLLSDSGFYLCAWTAGYRLGHNSPLHFGNGTRLTVT.

The J gene is TRBJ2-3, the V gene TRBV27, with 15 bases that match TRBD2. Trimming took 4 bases from V and 3 from J; bases not matched to a gene: 11. CDR1 and CDR2 from the germline V gene are MNHEY and SMNVEV (reference sequence). The CDR3 length is 19 residues. DNA of the CDR3: TGTGCCAGCAGTTGGACTAGCGGGGGGGCCTCGGTTCAGACAGATACGCAGTATTTT. Protein sequence: CASSWTSGGASVQTDTQYF.

On this clone itself: Its ends do not fully match the called genes, so a read error is possible. The chain combines TRBV7-7 with TRBJ2-5; D possibly corresponds to TRBD1 (5 bases). The CDR3 extends over 16 amino acids. CDR1 is SSHAT and CDR2 is FNYEAQ in the germline V gene (reference sequence). CDR3 DNA: TGTGCTAGCAGCCCAGGCGGTTCAGGGAAGGGGGAGACCCAGTACTTC. Amino acids: CASSPGGSGKGETQYF.

The chain employs TRBV7-3 and TRBJ2-5; 8 nucleotides match TRBD1. Germline V gives CDR1 SGHTA, CDR2 FQGTGA. The junction had 8 bases not matched to a gene; V was cut back by 3 bases and J by 2 bases. CDR3 length equals 16 residues. Here the CDR3 DNA reads TGTGCCAGCAGCTTCGCCCCGACAGGGGCTCAAGAGACCCAGTACTTC. Its protein is CASSFAPTGAQETQYF.

The CDR3 is CASGQGAFGYTF. CDR3 nucleotide sequence: TGTGCTAGTGGACAGGGGGCTTTTGGCTACACCTTC. The gene calls are TRBV12-5 and TRBJ1-2; 9 bases match TRBD1. Germline CDR1 is LGHNT and CDR2 is FRNRAP. CDR3 length: 12 amino acids. V gave up 6 bases and J gave up 7 bases; unmatched junction bases: 3.

V and J are TRBV5-1 and TRBJ1-1, with TRBD1 matching 7 bases. V dropped 4 bases and J dropped 2; count of bases not matched to a gene: 5. The CDR3 runs to 14 residues. Germline CDR1 is SGHRS and CDR2 is YFSETQ. The CDR3 loop reads CASSRGTDNTEAFF. The CDR3 nucleotides read TGCGCCAGCAGCCGCGGGACAGACAACACTGAAGCTTTCTTT.

The CDR3: CASRETSWNEQFF. CDR3 nucleotides: TGTGCCAGCAGGGAGACTAGTTGGAATGAGCAGTTCTTC. V and J are TRBV5-6 and TRBJ2-1, with D tentatively TRBD2 (6 bases). CDR1 and CDR2 from the germline V gene are SGHDT and YYEEEE. Trimming pared 5 bases from V and 7 bases from J, leaving 13 bases between. This CDR3 contains 13 residues.

The chain recombines TRBV6-5 with TRBJ1-1; no definite D call. Trimming pared 5 bases from V and 8 bases from J, leaving 18 bases between. There are 14 residues in the CDR3. Germline lookup yields CDR1 MNHEY and CDR2 SVGAGI. The CDR3 coding sequence is TGTGCCAGCAGTCCTCCCCAGGTCGGCGAAGAAGCTTTCTTT. Its translation is CASSPPQVGEEAFF.

This clone has a single count. The CDR3 nucleotides are TGTGCCAGTAGTCCGGCAGGGTCCTACAATGAGCAGTTCTTC. Protein sequence: CASSPAGSYNEQFF. The chain joins TRBV19 to TRBJ2-1; maybe TRBD1 (5 bases). The germline CDR1 and CDR2 sequences are LNHDA and SQIVND (reference sequence). CDR3 size: 14 residues. V was trimmed by 5 bases and J by 1 base, leaving 9 bases between them. Combining the CDR3 with reference TRBV19 and TRBJ2-1 gives the whole variable domain DGGITQSPKYLFRKEGQNVTLSCEQNLNHDAMYWYRQDPGQGLRLIYYSQIVNDFQKGDIAEGYSVSREKKESFPLTVTSAQKNPTAFYLCASSPAGSYNEQFFGPGTRLTVL.

The gene calls are TRBV5-1 and TRBJ1-1, with D tentatively TRBD1 (6 bases). The CDR3 runs to 13 residues. In germline, CDR1 is SGHRS, CDR2 YFSETQ. The ends were cut back, 4 bases at V and 7 bases at J, with 14 bases in the middle. The CDR3 reads CASSAETGSEAFF. The CDR3 region has the DNA TGCGCCAGCAGCGCGGAAACAGGGAGTGAAGCTTTCTTT.

The chain has TRBV6-1 and TRBJ1-6; D remains unclear. The CDR3 has 12 residues. Looked up from germline, CDR1 is MNHNS and CDR2 is SASEGT. Trimming cost V 6 bases and J 9 bases, with 9 bases left between them. CDR3 loop: CASRDSGSPLHF. The CDR3 bases are TGTGCCAGCAGGGACTCGGGTTCACCCCTCCACTTT.

This clone was counted a single time. The CDR3 reads CASSPAGYQETQYF. The CDR3 nucleotides are TGTGCCAGCAGCCCCGCGGGGTACCAAGAGACCCAGTACTTC. The V call is TRBV2, the J call TRBJ2-5; D is perhaps TRBD2 (6 bases). CDR1 is SNHLY and CDR2 is FYNNEI in the germline V gene. This CDR3 has 14 amino acids. V was pared by 6 bases and J by 0 bases, with 11 bases between.

This chain connects TRBV7-8 to TRBJ1-1, with TRBD1 as a possible D gene (6 bases). The CDR3 runs 13 residues. Germline assignment: CDR1 SGHVS and CDR2 FQNEAQ. Trimming stripped 7 bases from V and 1 base from J, with 10 bases between. CDR3 nucleotides: TGTGCCAGCAAAGGACAGCGGAACACTGAAGCTTTCTTT. It is translated as CASKGQRNTEAFF. The entire variable domain, with the rest obtained from reference TRBV7-8 and TRBJ1-1, is as follows: GAGVSQSPRYKVAKRGQDVALRCDPISGHVSLFWYQQALGQGPEFLTYFQNEAQLDKSGLPSDRFFAERPEGSVSTLKIQRTQQEDSAVYLCASKGQRNTEAFFGQGTRLTVV.

The chain links TRBV5-4 to TRBJ2-2; weak D call: TRBD2 (5 bases). Trimming cost V 0 bases and J 3 bases, with 9 bases left between them. CDR1 is SGHNT, CDR2 YYREEE, per germline (reference sequence). The CDR3 is 15 residues long. The CDR3 DNA reads as TGTGCCAGCAGCTTGGCGGGAAGGGACACCGGGGAGCTGTTTTTT. This translates into CASSLAGRDTGELFF.

The chain couples TRBV29-1 to TRBJ2-1, with TRBD2 identical over 7 bases. With V trimmed by 3 bases and J by 0 bases, 8 bases remained unmatched. CDR3 length: 16 residues. The V gene's germline CDR1 is SQVTM and CDR2 ANQGSEA. CDR3 sequence reads: CSVEGGPTRSYNEQFF. In nucleotides, the CDR3 is TGCAGCGTTGAGGGAGGGCCCACTCGCTCCTACAATGAGCAGTTCTTC.

The chain has TRBV4-1 and TRBJ2-7, with TRBD2 matching 7 bases. Losses at the gene ends were 3 bases for V and 2 bases for J; bases not matched to a gene: 7. The CDR3 consists of 15 residues. The germline CDR1 and CDR2 sequences are MGHRA and YSYEKL. The CDR3 region has the DNA TGCGCCAGCAGCCATCCGGGCGGGGGAACCTACGAGCAGTACTTC. Its protein is CASSHPGGGTYEQYF.

This chain joins TRBV5-6 and TRBJ2-6, with TRBD1 matching 7 bases. CDR1 is SGHDT, CDR2 YYEEEE, per germline. The CDR3 totals 16 residues. V was clipped by 1 base and J by 4 bases; unmatched bases: 5. The CDR3 bases are TGTGCCAGCAGCTTGACAGGGGATGCCGGGGCCAACGTCCTGACTTTC. It yields the protein CASSLTGDAGANVLTF.

The rearrangement links TRBV30 to TRBJ2-7; the D is unclear. This CDR3 spans 11 amino acids. The germline V gene encodes CDR1 GTSNPN and CDR2 SVGIG (reference sequence). Trimming left V 3 bases short and J 5 bases short, with 8 bases between. The CDR3 sequence is CAWSYRDEQYF. The DNA for the CDR3 is TGTGCCTGGAGCTATCGGGACGAGCAGTACTTC. Full variable domain (missing parts from reference TRBV30 and TRBJ2-7): SQTIHQWPATLVQPVGSPLSLECTVEGTSNPNLYWYRQAAGRGLQLLFYSVGIGQISSEVPQNLSASRPQDRQFILSSKKLLLSDSGFYLCAWSYRDEQYFGPGTRLTVT.

This chain joins TRBV5-1 and TRBJ2-1; 9 bases line up with TRBD2. The CDR3 is 15 residues long. V gave up 1 base and J gave up 9 bases; unmatched junction bases: 8. Germline values: CDR1 SGHRS, CDR2 YFSETQ. CDR3 nucleotide sequence: TGCGCCAGCAGCTTGAGGGGCGGGGGGGCCTCTGAGCAGTTCTTC. As protein: CASSLRGGGASEQFF.

Written as DNA, the CDR3 is TGTGCCAGCAGCTTAGGTTTTTGGTGCAGGGGGGATGAAAAACTGTTTTTT. Translated, it gives CASSLGFWCRGDEKLFF. The genes are TRBV11-1 and TRBJ1-4; 7 bases are shared with TRBD1. With V trimmed by 1 base and J by 6 bases, 11 bases remained unmatched. This CDR3 is built from 17 residues. Per germline, CDR1 SGHAT and CDR2 FQDESV (reference sequence).

J is TRBJ1-5 and V is TRBV6-1; D possibly corresponds to TRBD1 (5 bases). The ends were cut back, 6 bases at V and 2 bases at J, with 5 bases in the middle. The CDR3 is 12 amino acids. CDR1 is MNHNS and CDR2 is SASEGT in the germline V gene. CDR3: CASRTGNQPQHF. The CDR3 DNA is TGTGCCAGCAGGACAGGCAATCAGCCCCAGCATTTT.

This rearrangement joins TRBV5-8 to TRBJ2-5; 9 bases agree with TRBD1. The CDR3 length is 16 residues. With V trimmed by 0 bases and J by 5 bases, 8 bases remained unmatched. CDR1 is SGHTS and CDR2 is YDEGEE in the germline V gene. The CDR3 DNA is TGTGCCAGCAGCTTGGAGACAGGGGGAAGGATTGAGACCCAGTACTTC. Protein product: CASSLETGGRIETQYF.

The chain has TRBV4-3 and TRBJ2-1; D may be TRBD1 (5 bases). V was shortened by 1 base and J by 3 bases, with 7 bases between the two germline ends. CDR1 LGHNA and CDR2 YSLEER come from the germline V gene. The CDR3 extends over 14 amino acids. CDR3 loop: CASSQAGIYNEQFF. The CDR3 DNA reads TGCGCCAGCAGCCAAGCAGGGATCTACAATGAGCAGTTCTTC.

The chain employs TRBV5-1 and TRBJ1-5; 7 bases are a match to TRBD1. This CDR3 contains 16 residues. J lost 3 bases, V lost 1 base, and 7 bases had no gene match. CDR1 is SGHRS, CDR2 YFSETQ, per germline. CDR3: CASSLTAGGSNQPQHF. In DNA form, the CDR3 reads TGCGCCAGCAGCTTGACGGCAGGGGGTTCCAATCAGCCCCAGCATTTT.

V is TRBV6-9 and J is TRBJ2-7; 9 bases fit TRBD1. This CDR3 comprises 17 residues. V was clipped by 6 bases and J by 2 bases; unmatched bases: 14. The germline V gene encodes CDR1 MNHGY and CDR2 SVAAGI. The CDR3 loop reads CASSIRNTQGAPYEQYF. The CDR3 DNA reads TGTGCCAGCAGCATCCGGAATACACAGGGGGCCCCCTACGAGCAGTACTTC.